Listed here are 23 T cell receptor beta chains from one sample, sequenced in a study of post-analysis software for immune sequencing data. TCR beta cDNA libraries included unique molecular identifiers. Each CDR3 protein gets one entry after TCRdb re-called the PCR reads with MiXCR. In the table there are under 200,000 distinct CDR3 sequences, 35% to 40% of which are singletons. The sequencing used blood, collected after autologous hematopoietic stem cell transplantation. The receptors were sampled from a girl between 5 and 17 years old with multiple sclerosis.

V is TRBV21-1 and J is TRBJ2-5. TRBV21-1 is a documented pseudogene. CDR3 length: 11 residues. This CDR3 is CASSKEETQYF. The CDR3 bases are TGTGCCAGCAGCAAAGAAGAGACCCAGTACTTC.

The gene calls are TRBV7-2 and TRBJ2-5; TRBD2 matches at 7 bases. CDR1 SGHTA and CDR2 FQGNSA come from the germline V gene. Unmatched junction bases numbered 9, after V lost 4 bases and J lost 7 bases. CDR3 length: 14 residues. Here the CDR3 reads CASSWDYINVTQYF. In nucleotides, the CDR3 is TGTGCCAGCAGCTGGGACTACATAAATGTGACCCAGTACTTC.

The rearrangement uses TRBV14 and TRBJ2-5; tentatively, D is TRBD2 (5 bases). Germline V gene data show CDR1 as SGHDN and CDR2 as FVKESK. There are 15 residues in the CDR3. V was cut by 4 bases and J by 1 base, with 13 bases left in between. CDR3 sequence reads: CASSRRTGFQETQYF. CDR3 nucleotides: TGTGCCAGCAGCCGACGGACGGGATTCCAAGAGACCCAGTACTTC.

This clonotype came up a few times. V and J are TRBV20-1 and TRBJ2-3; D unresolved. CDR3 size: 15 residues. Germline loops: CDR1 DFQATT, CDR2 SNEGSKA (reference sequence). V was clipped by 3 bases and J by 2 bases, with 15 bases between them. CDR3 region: CSARGFGGFTDTQYF. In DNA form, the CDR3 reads TGCAGTGCTAGGGGGTTTGGCGGTTTCACAGATACGCAGTATTTT.

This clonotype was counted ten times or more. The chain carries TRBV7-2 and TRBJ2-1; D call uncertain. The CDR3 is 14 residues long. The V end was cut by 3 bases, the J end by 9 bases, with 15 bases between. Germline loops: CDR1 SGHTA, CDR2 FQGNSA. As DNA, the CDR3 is TGTGCCAGCAGCTTCACGTGGAGCAACGGTGAGCAGTTCTTC. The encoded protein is CASSFTWSNGEQFF.

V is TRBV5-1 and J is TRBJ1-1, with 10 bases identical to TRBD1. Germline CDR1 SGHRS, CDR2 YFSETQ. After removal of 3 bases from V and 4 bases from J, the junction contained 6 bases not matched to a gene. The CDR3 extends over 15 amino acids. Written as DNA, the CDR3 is TGCGCCAGCAGCTCATGGACAGGGGGGACCACTGAAGCTTTCTTT. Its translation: CASSSWTGGTTEAFF.

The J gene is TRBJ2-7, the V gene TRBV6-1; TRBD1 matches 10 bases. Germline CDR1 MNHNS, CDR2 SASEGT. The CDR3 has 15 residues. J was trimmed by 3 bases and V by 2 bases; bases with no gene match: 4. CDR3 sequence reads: CASSELGQGFYEQYF. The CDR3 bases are TGTGCCAGCAGTGAACTGGGACAGGGGTTCTACGAGCAGTACTTC.

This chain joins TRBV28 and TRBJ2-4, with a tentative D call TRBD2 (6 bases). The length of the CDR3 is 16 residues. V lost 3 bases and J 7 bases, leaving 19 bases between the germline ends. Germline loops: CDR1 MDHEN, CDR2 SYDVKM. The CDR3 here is CASSFSLGGRVNIQYF. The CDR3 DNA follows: TGTGCCAGCAGTTTCTCGCTCGGGGGTCGGGTGAACATTCAGTACTTC.

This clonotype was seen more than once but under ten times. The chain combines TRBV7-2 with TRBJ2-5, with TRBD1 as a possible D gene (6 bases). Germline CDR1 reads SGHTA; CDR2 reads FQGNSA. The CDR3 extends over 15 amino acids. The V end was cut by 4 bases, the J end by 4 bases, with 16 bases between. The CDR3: CASSSQGWVGETQYF. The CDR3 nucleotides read TGTGCCAGCAGCTCACAGGGATGGGTCGGAGAGACCCAGTACTTC.

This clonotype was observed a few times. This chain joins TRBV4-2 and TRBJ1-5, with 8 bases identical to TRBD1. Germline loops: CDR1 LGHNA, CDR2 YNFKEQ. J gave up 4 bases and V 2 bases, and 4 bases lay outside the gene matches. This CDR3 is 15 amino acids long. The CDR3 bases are TGTGCCAGCAGCCAACCGGACAGGGAGAATCAGCCCCAGCATTTT. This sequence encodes CASSQPDRENQPQHF.

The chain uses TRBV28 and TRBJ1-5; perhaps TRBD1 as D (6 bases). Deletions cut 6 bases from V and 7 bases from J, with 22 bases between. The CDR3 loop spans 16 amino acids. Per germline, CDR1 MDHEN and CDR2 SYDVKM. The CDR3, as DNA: TGTGCCAGCAGCTACACCGGGACAACGAAGGGCCAGCCCCAGCATTTT. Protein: CASSYTGTTKGQPQHF.

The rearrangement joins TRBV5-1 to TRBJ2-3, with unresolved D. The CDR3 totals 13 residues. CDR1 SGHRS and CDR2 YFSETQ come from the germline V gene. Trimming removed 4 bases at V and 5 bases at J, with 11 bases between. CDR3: CASSKVSGDTQYF. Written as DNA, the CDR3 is TGCGCCAGCAGCAAGGTCTCGGGAGATACGCAGTATTTT.

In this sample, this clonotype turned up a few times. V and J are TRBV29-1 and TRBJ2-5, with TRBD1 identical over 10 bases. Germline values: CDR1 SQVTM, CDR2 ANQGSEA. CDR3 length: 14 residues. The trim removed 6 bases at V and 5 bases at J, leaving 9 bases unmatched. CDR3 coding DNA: TGCAGCGTCAGTGACAGGGGGCGTACCGAGACCCAGTACTTC. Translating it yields CSVSDRGRTETQYF.

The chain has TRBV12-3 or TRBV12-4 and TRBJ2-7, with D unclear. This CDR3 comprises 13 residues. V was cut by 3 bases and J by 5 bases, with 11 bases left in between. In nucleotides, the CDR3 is TGTGCCAGCAGTTTGGGGAAGGGCCACGAGCAGTACTTC. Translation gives CASSLGKGHEQYF.

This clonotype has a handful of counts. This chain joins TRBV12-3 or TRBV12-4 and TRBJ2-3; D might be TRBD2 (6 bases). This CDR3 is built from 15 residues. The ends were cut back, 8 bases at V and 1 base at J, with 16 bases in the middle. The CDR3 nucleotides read TGTGCCAGCGCGGATCCGGGAGAGCGCACAGATACGCAGTATTTT. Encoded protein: CASADPGERTDTQYF.

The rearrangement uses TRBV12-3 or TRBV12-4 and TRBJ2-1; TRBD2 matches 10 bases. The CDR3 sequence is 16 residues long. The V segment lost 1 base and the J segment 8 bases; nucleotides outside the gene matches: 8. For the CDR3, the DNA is TGTGCCAGCAGTTTAGTTCGGGCTAGCGGGAGCTATGAGCAGTTCTTC. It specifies CASSLVRASGSYEQFF.

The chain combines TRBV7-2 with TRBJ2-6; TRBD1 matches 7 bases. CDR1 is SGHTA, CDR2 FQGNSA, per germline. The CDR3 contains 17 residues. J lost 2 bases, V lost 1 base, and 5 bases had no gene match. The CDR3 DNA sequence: TGTGCCAGCAGCTTAGAAAGGGGGCAGGCTGGGGCCAACGTCCTGACTTTC. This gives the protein CASSLERGQAGANVLTF.

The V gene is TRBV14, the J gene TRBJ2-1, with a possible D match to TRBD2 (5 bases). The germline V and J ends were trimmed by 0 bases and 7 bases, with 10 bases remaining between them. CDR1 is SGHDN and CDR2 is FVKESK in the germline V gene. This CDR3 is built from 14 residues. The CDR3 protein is CASSQDLSGNEQFF. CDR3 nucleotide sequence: TGTGCCAGCAGCCAAGATTTATCGGGGAATGAGCAGTTCTTC. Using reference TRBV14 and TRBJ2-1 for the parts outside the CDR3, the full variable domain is EAGVTQFPSHSVIEKGQTVTLRCDPISGHDNLYWYRRVMGKEIKFLLHFVKESKQDESGMPNNRFLAERTGGTYSTLKVQPAELEDSGVYFCASSQDLSGNEQFFGPGTRLTVL.

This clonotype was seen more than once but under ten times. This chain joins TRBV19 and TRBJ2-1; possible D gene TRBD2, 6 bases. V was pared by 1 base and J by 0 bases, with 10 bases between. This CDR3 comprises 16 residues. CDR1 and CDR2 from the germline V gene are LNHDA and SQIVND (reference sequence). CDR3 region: CASSIVLARSYNEQFF. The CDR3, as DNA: TGTGCCAGTAGTATAGTACTAGCCCGCTCCTACAATGAGCAGTTCTTC. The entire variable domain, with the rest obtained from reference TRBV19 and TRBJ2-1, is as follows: DGGITQSPKYLFRKEGQNVTLSCEQNLNHDAMYWYRQDPGQGLRLIYYSQIVNDFQKGDIAEGYSVSREKKESFPLTVTSAQKNPTAFYLCASSIVLARSYNEQFFGPGTRLTVL.

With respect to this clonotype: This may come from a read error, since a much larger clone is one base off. As DNA, the CDR3 is TGTGCCAGCAGCTCGACGCGGCTAGCGGGACGCACAGATACGCAGTATTTT. It is translated as CASSSTRLAGRTDTQYF. The rearrangement uses TRBV7-8 and TRBJ2-3; TRBD2 matches 9 bases. Germline CDR1 is SGHVS and CDR2 is FQNEAQ. The V gene end was trimmed by 4 bases and the J gene end by 1 base; junction bases not matched to a gene: 9. This CDR3 spans 17 amino acids.

CDR3 loop: CASSWQLLAGQETQYF. For the CDR3, the DNA is TGTGCCAGCAGTTGGCAATTACTAGCGGGACAAGAGACCCAGTACTTC. This sequence joins TRBV27 and TRBJ2-5; the match to TRBD2 covers 10 bases. The CDR3 sequence is 16 residues long. The trim removed 4 bases at V and 2 bases at J, leaving 7 bases unmatched. Germline lookup yields CDR1 MNHEY and CDR2 SMNVEV (reference sequence).

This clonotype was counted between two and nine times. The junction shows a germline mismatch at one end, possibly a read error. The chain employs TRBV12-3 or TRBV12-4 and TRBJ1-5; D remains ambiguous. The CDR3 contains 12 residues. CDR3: CAGSFSDQPQHF. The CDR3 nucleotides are TGTGCCGGCAGTTTTTCGGATCAGCCCCAGCATTTT.

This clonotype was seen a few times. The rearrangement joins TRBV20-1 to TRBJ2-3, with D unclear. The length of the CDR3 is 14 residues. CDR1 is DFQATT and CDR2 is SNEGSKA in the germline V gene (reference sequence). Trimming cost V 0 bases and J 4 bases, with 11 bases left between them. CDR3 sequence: CSARDSGGADTQYF. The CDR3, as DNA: TGCAGTGCTAGAGACTCGGGTGGGGCAGATACGCAGTATTTT.